The text below deals with one T cell receptor (beta chain). The data belong to a study of T cell responses to AZD1222 COVID-19 vaccine. TCRdb's table, derived via immunoSEQ multiplex PCR, lists solely in-frame clones and lacks some. The table has some 150,000 clones, about nine tenths seen once. The CDR3 has 14 amino acids. The germline V and J ends were trimmed by 8 bases and 1 base, with 12 bases remaining between them. Germline-derived CDR1 and CDR2 are MNHEY and SVGAGI. The V and J genes are TRBV6-5 and TRBJ2-1; perhaps TRBD2 as D (6 bases). The sample here was peripheral blood, taken on day 0 of AZD1222 vaccination. The sequence came from an adult in good health. CDR3 nucleotide sequence: TGTGCCAGCTCACGGGGGAATTCCTACAATGAGCAGTTCTTC. This translates into CASSRGNSYNEQFF.